This T cell receptor beta chain was sequenced for a study of T cell responses to AZD1222 COVID-19 vaccine. Study outcomes and limitations: Baseline seropositivity characterized only a handful of AZD1222 recipients. White British ancestry dominated among donors, who included more females, and clonal diversity was possibly underestimated. Scientists sampled the repertoires only once the peak T cell response had passed.

Remarks on this clone: The antigen is unknown.

This table comes from immunoSEQ multiplex PCR, and its TCRdb copy is limited to in-frame clones, with some not included. This table holds about 150,000 clones, about 93% found once. CDR1 and CDR2 from the germline V gene are SGHTA and FQGNSA. The CDR3 sequence is 17 residues long. Trimming pared 5 bases from V and 0 bases from J, leaving 17 bases between. The chain recombines TRBV7-2 with TRBJ2-4; D uncertain. The TCR comes from an adult in good health. The sample was peripheral blood, taken on day 0 of AZD1222 vaccination. The CDR3 region is CASSVVAALSAKNIQYF. The CDR3 DNA reads TGTGCCAGCAGCGTGGTCGCGGCCCTCTCAGCCAAAAACATTCAGTACTTC.